This TCR beta chain was sequenced during a study of T cell responses to AZD1222 COVID-19 vaccine. The assay was immunoSEQ multiplex PCR, and TCRdb's table has in-frame clones only and misses some. In the table there are 90,000 to 120,000 clones, 92% of which are singletons. The CDR3 runs 15 residues. Germline CDR1 and CDR2: ENHRY and SYGVKD. Trimming at V came to 8 bases and at J to 11 bases, leaving 19 bases not matched to a gene. A remark on this clone: Its antigen remains unknown.

Study conclusions and caveats: Reportedly, close to half of spike-specific TCRs are directed against unmutated variant regions. Spike-specific TCR breadth and depth both grew after two AZD1222 doses. Donors, mostly white British, included more females; clonal diversity was possibly underestimated.

The rearrangement uses TRBV10-3 and TRBJ1-1; 8 bases match TRBD1. The source is an adult who received the AZD1222 COVID-19 vaccine. The material sequenced was peripheral blood, taken 28 days after the second AZD1222 dose. The CDR3 here is CAIRPGGGSSARAFF. CDR3 nucleotides: TGTGCCATCCGCCCAGGGGGCGGGAGCTCGGCTCGGGCTTTCTTT.